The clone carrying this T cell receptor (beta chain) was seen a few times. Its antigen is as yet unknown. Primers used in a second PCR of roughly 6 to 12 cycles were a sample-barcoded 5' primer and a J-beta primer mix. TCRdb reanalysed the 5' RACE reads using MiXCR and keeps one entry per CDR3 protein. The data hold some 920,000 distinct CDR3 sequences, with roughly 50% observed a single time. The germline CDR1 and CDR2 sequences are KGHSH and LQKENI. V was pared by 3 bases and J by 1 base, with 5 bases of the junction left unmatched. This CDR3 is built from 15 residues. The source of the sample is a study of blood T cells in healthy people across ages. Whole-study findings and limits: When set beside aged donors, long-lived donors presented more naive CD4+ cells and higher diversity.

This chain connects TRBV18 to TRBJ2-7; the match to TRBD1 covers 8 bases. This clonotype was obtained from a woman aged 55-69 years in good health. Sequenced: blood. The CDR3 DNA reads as TGTGCCAGCTCACCTGACAGGGGAGGATCCTACGAGCAGTACTTC. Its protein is CASSPDRGGSYEQYF.